Presented here are 17 T cell receptor beta chains from one specimen sequenced in a study of control samples from healthy donors and cancer patients. Repertoires were generated with immunoSEQ multiplex PCR, while TCRdb's copy carries only in-frame clones and drops some. The sample has over 90,000 clones; about 90% are singletons. The material sequenced was blood. Receptor source: a woman between 18 and 30 years old in good health.

The rearrangement uses TRBV5-4 and TRBJ2-3; 8 bases fit TRBD2. The CDR3 runs to 13 residues. Germline loops: CDR1 SGHNT, CDR2 YYREEE (reference sequence). V dropped 7 bases and J dropped 2; count of bases not matched to a gene: 3. CDR3 sequence reads: CASAGGTTDTQYF. The DNA of the CDR3 is TGTGCCAGCGCGGGGGGAACCACAGATACGCAGTATTTT. Filled out from reference TRBV5-4 and TRBJ2-3, the complete variable domain reads ETGVTQSPTHLIKTRGQQVTLRCSSQSGHNTVSWYQQALGQGPQFIFQYYREEENGRGNFPPRFSGLQFPNYSSELNVNALELDDSALYLCASAGGTTDTQYFGPGTRLTVL.

The chain couples TRBV25-1 to TRBJ1-6; D is perhaps TRBD1 (6 bases). The CDR3 runs 13 residues. Trimming pared 5 bases from V and 9 bases from J, leaving 11 bases between. The germline CDR1 and CDR2 sequences are MGHDK and SYGVNS. The CDR3 DNA reads as TGTGCCAGCAGTAGGGGGGTGAGTTCACCCCTCCACTTT. It encodes CASSRGVSSPLHF.

V and J are TRBV5-6 and TRBJ1-3, with a tentative D call TRBD1 (6 bases). V was cut by 2 bases and J by 0 bases, with 9 bases left in between. The CDR3 length is 15 residues. In germline, CDR1 is SGHDT, CDR2 YYEEEE. CDR3: CASSFHRASGNTIYF. CDR3 nucleotide sequence: TGTGCCAGCAGCTTCCACAGGGCCTCTGGAAACACCATATATTTT.

The J gene is TRBJ1-2, the V gene TRBV4-1; D ambiguous. V lost 0 bases and J lost 4, with 6 bases in between. Germline V gene data show CDR1 as MGHRA and CDR2 as YSYEKL. The CDR3 totals 13 residues. The CDR3 reads CASSQEPFYGYTF. The CDR3 DNA follows: TGCGCCAGCAGCCAAGAGCCTTTCTATGGCTACACCTTC.

The genes are TRBV15 and TRBJ1-5; the D is unclear. With 2 bases removed from V and 1 base from J, the gap between germline ends came to 3 bases. Per the germline V gene, CDR1 is LNHNV and CDR2 is YYDKDF (reference sequence). CDR3 size: 13 residues. The CDR3: CATSRPSNQPQHF. CDR3 DNA sequence: TGTGCCACCAGCAGACCAAGCAATCAGCCCCAGCATTTT.

In nucleotides, the CDR3 is TGTGCCAGCAGTTTTAATGAGCAGTTCTTC. It codes for CASSFNEQFF. This sequence joins TRBV11-3 and TRBJ2-1; no clear D gene. Trimming took 6 bases from V and 7 from J, leaving 4 bases between them. This CDR3 has 10 residues. Looked up from germline, CDR1 is SGHNT and CDR2 is YENEEA.

The chain employs TRBV7-8 and TRBJ2-5; D gene ambiguous. V was pared by 0 bases and J by 1 base, with 0 bases between. Per the germline V gene, CDR1 is SGHVS and CDR2 is FQNEAQ. The length of the CDR3 is 12 residues. The CDR3 region has the DNA TGTGCCAGCAGCTTAGCCCAAGAGACCCAGTACTTC. This translates into CASSLAQETQYF. Full variable domain (remainder filled in from reference TRBV7-8 and TRBJ2-5): GAGVSQSPRYKVAKRGQDVALRCDPISGHVSLFWYQQALGQGPEFLTYFQNEAQLDKSGLPSDRFFAERPEGSVSTLKIQRTQQEDSAVYLCASSLAQETQYFGPGTRLLVL.

The J gene is TRBJ2-6, the V gene TRBV28; D gene uncertain. There are 13 residues in the CDR3. With 6 bases removed from V and 0 bases from J, the gap between germline ends came to 3 bases. Germline lookup yields CDR1 MDHEN and CDR2 SYDVKM. DNA for the CDR3: TGTGCCAGCAGCTTCTCTGGGGCCAACGTCCTGACTTTC. Amino acid sequence: CASSFSGANVLTF. The full variable domain, rest sourced from reference TRBV28 and TRBJ2-6, is DVKVTQSSRYLVKRTGEKVFLECVQDMDHENMFWYRQDPGLGLRLIYFSYDVKMKEKGDIPEGYSVSREKKERFSLILESASTNQTSMYLCASSFSGANVLTFGAGSRLTVL.

The V call is TRBV19, the J call TRBJ2-1; D not resolved. CDR3 size: 12 residues. Germline lookup yields CDR1 LNHDA and CDR2 SQIVND (reference sequence). V was trimmed by 3 bases and J by 4 bases, leaving 4 bases between them. The chain's CDR3 is CASSMGYNEQFF. The DNA of the CDR3 is TGTGCCAGTAGTATGGGATACAATGAGCAGTTCTTC.

The chain combines TRBV28 with TRBJ1-2; 12 bases are a match to TRBD1. The CDR3 is 16 residues long. CDR1 MDHEN and CDR2 SYDVKM come from the germline V gene. With 7 bases clipped from V and 6 bases from J, the junction kept 12 bases outside the gene matches. The CDR3 DNA is TGTGCCAGCACTCTACCGGGGACAGGGGGCTCTAATGGCTACACCTTC. It codes for CASTLPGTGGSNGYTF.

The J gene is TRBJ2-7, the V gene TRBV24-1; 8 nucleotides line up with TRBD2. V shed 2 bases and J 3 bases; nucleotides not matched to a gene: 5. CDR1 and CDR2 from the germline V gene are KGHDR and SFDVKD. The CDR3 runs to 15 residues. The CDR3 nucleotides read TGTGCCACCAGTGATTCTAGCGGGTTGTTCTACGAGCAGTACTTC. This translates into CATSDSSGLFYEQYF.

The chain has TRBV27 and TRBJ2-1; 14 bases fit TRBD2. Germline V gene sequence: CDR1 MNHEY, CDR2 SMNVEV (reference sequence). The V segment lost 6 bases and the J segment 8 bases; nucleotides outside the gene matches: 6. The CDR3 is made up of 15 amino acids. Here the CDR3 reads CASSLGLAGVDEQFF. The CDR3 DNA reads TGTGCCAGCAGCCTGGGACTAGCGGGAGTCGATGAGCAGTTCTTC.

The rearrangement links TRBV11-1 to TRBJ2-2; the D is unclear. V lost 8 bases to trimming and J lost 4 bases, with 17 bases between them. CDR3 length equals 15 residues. Germline V CDR1 and CDR2: SGHAT, FQDESV (reference sequence). The CDR3 sequence: CASRPFWGGTGELFF. For the CDR3, the DNA is TGTGCCAGCCGCCCCTTTTGGGGTGGCACCGGGGAGCTGTTTTTT.

The chain links TRBV9 to TRBJ2-7, with 11 bases that match TRBD1. This CDR3 region has 14 residues. The J segment lost 6 bases and the V segment lost 2 bases, leaving 4 bases of the junction unmatched. Germline V gene lookup returns CDR1 SGDLS and CDR2 YYNGEE. CDR3 residues: CASSVPGTGGEQYF. The CDR3 bases are TGTGCCAGCAGCGTCCCCGGGACAGGGGGCGAGCAGTACTTC.

This clone was seen just once. The chain employs TRBV7-9 and TRBJ1-1; no clear D. The CDR3 is made up of 14 amino acids. Trimming removed 3 bases from V and 7 bases from J, with 15 bases in between. Germline CDR1 SEHNR, CDR2 FQNEAQ (reference sequence). The CDR3: CASSLERGKDEAFF. The CDR3 DNA reads TGTGCCAGCAGCTTGGAACGCGGAAAAGATGAAGCTTTCTTT.

The chain couples TRBV4-2 to TRBJ2-5; tentatively, D is TRBD1 (5 bases). The CDR3 is 14 residues long. Per the germline V gene, CDR1 is LGHNA and CDR2 is YNFKEQ. Trimming removed 1 base from V and 5 bases from J, with 11 bases in between. In DNA form, the CDR3 reads TGTGCCAGCAGCCAAGTGGGGCTCTCGGAGACCCAGTACTTC. It is translated as CASSQVGLSETQYF.

V usage is TRBV28 and J usage is TRBJ2-2; weak D call: TRBD1 (6 bases). Trimming shortened V by 4 bases and J by 1 base, and 19 bases separated the two germline ends. The CDR3 extends over 18 amino acids. Germline assignment: CDR1 MDHEN and CDR2 SYDVKM. The CDR3 loop reads CASSSHHLGQQNTGELFF. CDR3 nucleotides: TGTGCCAGCAGTTCCCATCACCTAGGACAGCAGAACACCGGGGAGCTGTTTTTT.